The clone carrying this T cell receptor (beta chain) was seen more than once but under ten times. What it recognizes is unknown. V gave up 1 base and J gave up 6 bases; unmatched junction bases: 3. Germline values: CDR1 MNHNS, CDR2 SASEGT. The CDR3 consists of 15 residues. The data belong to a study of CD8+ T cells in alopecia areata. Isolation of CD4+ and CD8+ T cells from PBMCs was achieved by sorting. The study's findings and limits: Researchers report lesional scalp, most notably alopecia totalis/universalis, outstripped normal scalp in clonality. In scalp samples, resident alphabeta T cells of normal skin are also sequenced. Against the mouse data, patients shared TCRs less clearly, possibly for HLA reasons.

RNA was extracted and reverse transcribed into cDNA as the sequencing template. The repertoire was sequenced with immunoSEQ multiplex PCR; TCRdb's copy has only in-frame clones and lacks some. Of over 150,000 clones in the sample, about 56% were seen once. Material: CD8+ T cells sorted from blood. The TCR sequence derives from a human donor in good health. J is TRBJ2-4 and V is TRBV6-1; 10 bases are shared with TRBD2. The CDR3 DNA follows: TGTGCCAGCAGTGAAGAGCTAGCGGGGGTAAACATTCAGTACTTC. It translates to CASSEELAGVNIQYF.